The 8 T cell receptor beta chains below all came from one sample that was sequenced in a study of T cell repertoires in cytomegalovirus infection. TCRdb called the reads again in MiXCR, with one record for every CDR3 protein. The repertoire includes 600,000 to 800,000 distinct CDR3 sequences, approximately 25% of them detected once, and around 8% sits in the top ten. Sequenced input: CD8+ T cells from PBMCs. The receptors here all came from a human donor in good health (CMV status not recorded). Some clones in this sample may be carry-over from other donors' samples.

This clonotype has at least ten counts. J is TRBJ2-3 and V is TRBV7-8; TRBD2 matches 8 bases. V trimming: 3 bases; J trimming: 2 bases; junction bases outside the gene matches: 10. The CDR3 totals 17 residues. The germline V gene encodes CDR1 SGHVS and CDR2 FQNEAQ. The DNA of the CDR3 is TGTGCCAGCAGCTTCCTCATAGCGGGGCCTCCCACAGATACGCAGTATTTT. As protein: CASSFLIAGPPTDTQYF. The complete variable domain, with remaining parts taken from reference TRBV7-8 and TRBJ2-3, reads GAGVSQSPRYKVAKRGQDVALRCDPISGHVSLFWYQQALGQGPEFLTYFQNEAQLDKSGLPSDRFFAERPEGSVSTLKIQRTQQEDSAVYLCASSFLIAGPPTDTQYFGPGTRLTVL.

This clonotype was picked up many times. As DNA, the CDR3 is TGTGCCAGCAGTACAGCACCCCGAGCCTACAATGAGCAGTTCTTC. Its protein product is CASSTAPRAYNEQFF. This rearrangement joins TRBV12-3 or TRBV12-4 to TRBJ2-1; D is uncertain. Trimming cost V 5 bases and J 2 bases, with 13 bases left between them. The CDR3 contains 15 residues.

This clonotype was counted ten times or more. The gene calls are TRBV6-6 and TRBJ1-1; maybe TRBD1 (6 bases). Germline values: CDR1 MNHNY, CDR2 SVGAGI (reference sequence). Between the trimmed V and J ends, which lost 1 base and 2 bases, there was a span of 14 bases. This CDR3 has 16 residues. In DNA, the CDR3 is TGTGCCAGCAGTTACTTCACCGGGACAACTAACACTGAAGCTTTCTTT. This sequence encodes CASSYFTGTTNTEAFF.

About this clonotype: Being one base from a much bigger clone, this may be a read error. This rearrangement joins TRBV7-6 to TRBJ1-5; no reliable D call. The CDR3 loop spans 15 amino acids. Germline CDR1 and CDR2: SGHVS and FNYEAQ. V shed 1 base and J shed 7 bases, with 14 bases lying between them. The CDR3 here is CASSLGQRKIQPQHF. Here the CDR3 DNA reads TGTGCCAGCAGCTTAGGCCAGAGAAAGATCCAGCCCCAGCATTTT.

Points on this clonotype: A read error may account for a junction end that differs from germline. The V call is TRBV4-1, the J call TRBJ1-5, with TRBD1 matching 7 bases. Per the germline V gene, CDR1 is MGHRA and CDR2 is YSYEKL. The CDR3 runs to 14 residues. CDR3 coding DNA: TGCACCAGCAGCCAAGACAGGGTGGCGAGCCCCCAGCATTTT. Amino acid sequence: CTSSQDRVASPQHF.

The chain couples TRBV25-1 to TRBJ1-2, with 8 bases lining up with TRBD1. CDR3 length equals 13 residues. Germline CDR1 reads MGHDK; CDR2 reads SYGVNS. After removal of 7 bases from V and 6 bases from J, the junction contained 7 bases not matched to a gene. CDR3 DNA sequence: TGTGCCAGCACCTGGACAGGGAGGCATGGCTACACCTTC. Translation gives CASTWTGRHGYTF.

The chain employs TRBV29-1 and TRBJ1-2, with 7 bases aligning to TRBD1. This CDR3 region has 13 residues. V shed 4 bases and J 6 bases; nucleotides not matched to a gene: 8. CDR1 and CDR2 from the germline V gene are SQVTM and ANQGSEA. The DNA of the CDR3 is TGCAGCGTTGTCGACAGGGTGGTCGATGGCTACACCTTC. Translation: CSVVDRVVDGYTF.

The table lists this clonotype with a few counts. V and J are TRBV19 and TRBJ2-4; weak D call: TRBD1 (6 bases). Germline CDR1 LNHDA, CDR2 SQIVND (reference sequence). Deletions cut 5 bases from V and 15 bases from J, with 23 bases between. CDR3 length equals 14 residues. In nucleotides, the CDR3 is TGTGCCAGTAGTCCTAGCACAGGGCACCCTTCTCGGTACTTC. This translates into CASSPSTGHPSRYF.